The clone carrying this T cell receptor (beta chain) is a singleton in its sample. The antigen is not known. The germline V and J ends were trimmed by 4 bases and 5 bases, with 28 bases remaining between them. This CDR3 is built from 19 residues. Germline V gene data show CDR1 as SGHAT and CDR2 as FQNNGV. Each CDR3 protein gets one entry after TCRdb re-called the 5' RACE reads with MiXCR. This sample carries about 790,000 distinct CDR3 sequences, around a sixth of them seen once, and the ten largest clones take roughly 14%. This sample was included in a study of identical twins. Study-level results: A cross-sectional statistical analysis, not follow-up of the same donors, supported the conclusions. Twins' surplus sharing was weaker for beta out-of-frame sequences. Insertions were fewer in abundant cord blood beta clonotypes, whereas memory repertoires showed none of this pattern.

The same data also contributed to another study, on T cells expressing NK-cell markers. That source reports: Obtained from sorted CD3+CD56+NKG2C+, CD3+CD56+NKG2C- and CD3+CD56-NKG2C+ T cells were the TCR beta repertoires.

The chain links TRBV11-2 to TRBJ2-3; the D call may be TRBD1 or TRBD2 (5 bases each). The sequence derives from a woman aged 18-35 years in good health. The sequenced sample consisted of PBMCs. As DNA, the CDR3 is TGTGCCAGCAGCTCTAATCTACGTGGGGCCTACGGGGTGGGAGATACGCAGTATTTT. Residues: CASSSNLRGAYGVGDTQYF.